This T cell receptor (beta chain) comes out of a study of identical twins. Findings and limits, study-wide: With monozygotic twins, out-of-frame TCR alpha sharing exceeded what models estimated. Invariant MAIT and iNKT cells could partly confound zero-insertion analyses.

TCRdb called the 5' RACE reads again in MiXCR, with one record for every CDR3 protein. The table shows about 700,000 distinct CDR3 sequences, with 8% to 9% occurring only once. This clonotype was seen at least ten times. Its antigen is not identified. The CDR3 contains 13 residues. Trimming shortened V by 8 bases and J by 8 bases, and 14 bases separated the two germline ends. The germline V gene encodes CDR1 KGHDR and CDR2 SFDVKD. These data were also reused for a study on yellow fever vaccine responses in identical twins. That source adds: Reportedly, twins showed a vaccine T cell response that looked partly convergent and partly personalized.

Material for sequencing was PBMCs. This TCR was sampled from a woman younger than 35 in good health. The chain combines TRBV24-1 with TRBJ1-4; D may be TRBD1 (6 bases). This CDR3 is CATKTGSPEKLFF. CDR3 coding DNA: TGTGCCACCAAGACAGGTTCGCCGGAAAAACTGTTTTTT.